Listed below are T cell receptor beta chains from one sample, sequenced in a study of memory CD4+ T cells and cytomegalovirus serostatus. Some clones are missing from TCRdb's copy, which holds only in-frame ones; the method was immunoSEQ multiplex PCR. The sample carries about 62,000 clones, about 70% recorded once. The sequenced material came from memory CD4+ T cells from blood. These receptors all come from an adult in good health and CMV-seropositive. CDR3s include the opening cysteine and the closing phenylalanine or tryptophan. The order of the fields is V gene, J gene, D gene, clone size, CDR3 protein, CDR3 DNA. A D gene is named only where the DNA matches it firmly. A clone size is listed for some rows: how often the clone was seen (once, few, many), or a class if it is expanded.

TRBV5-1,TRBJ2-3,TRBD1,NA,CASSRTGGVDTQYF,TGCGCCAGCAGCCGGACAGGGGGCGTAGATACGCAGTATTTT
TRBV28,TRBJ1-2,TRBD1,NA,CASRLATGGYGYTF,TGTGCCAGCAGGCTAGCGACAGGGGGGTATGGCTACACCTTC
TRBV13,TRBJ2-7,NA,NA,CASSSPRGYEQYF,TGTGCCAGCAGTTCCCCTAGGGGATACGAGCAGTACTTC
TRBV27,TRBJ2-7,TRBD2,NA,CASSTGLAGFSYEQYF,TGTGCCAGCAGCACAGGACTAGCGGGGTTCTCCTACGAGCAGTACTTC
TRBV27,TRBJ2-7,NA,NA,CASSLSAGGVPVYEQYF,TGTGCCAGCAGTTTATCAGCGGGCGGGGTACCTGTATACGAGCAGTACTTC
TRBV2,TRBJ2-6,TRBD1,NA,CASSDGTGRSSGANVLTF,TGTGCCAGCAGTGACGGGACAGGGCGAAGCTCTGGGGCCAACGTCCTGACTTTC
TRBV9,TRBJ2-1,NA,NA,CASSVGGQLDDEQFF,TGTGCCAGCAGCGTGGGGGGCCAACTAGATGATGAGCAGTTCTTC
TRBV7-2,TRBJ2-7,NA,few,CASSLEAYSYEQYF,TGTGCCAGCAGCTTAGAAGCGTACTCCTACGAGCAGTACTTC
TRBV2,TRBJ1-4,NA,NA,CASTRGWGEKLFF,TGTGCCAGCACCAGAGGCTGGGGGGAAAAACTGTTTTTT
TRBV7-2,TRBJ2-3,NA,NA,CASSRDWGGTDTQYF,TGTGCCAGCAGCCGGGACTGGGGGGGCACAGATACGCAGTATTTT
TRBV28,TRBJ1-1,NA,few,CASSLGTGETEAFF,TGTGCCAGCAGTTTAGGGACGGGAGAAACTGAAGCTTTCTTT
TRBV6-1,TRBJ2-3,NA,NA,CASSEMAGHTDTQYF,TGTGCCAGCAGTGAGATGGCGGGGCACACAGATACGCAGTATTTT
TRBV6-1,TRBJ2-7,NA,NA,CASSVIKGGSYEQYF,TGTGCCAGCAGTGTGATAAAGGGGGGAAGCTACGAGCAGTACTTC
TRBV30,TRBJ2-7,NA,NA,CAWGDGPYEQYF,TGTGCCTGGGGGGACGGTCCCTACGAGCAGTACTTC
TRBV5-1,TRBJ1-2,TRBD1,once,CASSPDRGAYGYTF,TGCGCCAGCAGCCCGGACAGGGGTGCCTATGGCTACACCTTC
TRBV7-2,TRBJ1-5,NA,NA,CASSLVVNSNQPQHF,TGTGCCAGCAGCTTAGTAGTTAATAGCAATCAGCCCCAGCATTTT
TRBV19,TRBJ1-3,NA,NA,CASRSGNTIYF,TGTGCCAGCCGGTCTGGAAACACCATATATTTT
TRBV7-2,TRBJ2-5,TRBD1,NA,CASSLWAGGLQETQYF,TGTGCCAGCAGCTTATGGGCAGGGGGTCTCCAAGAGACCCAGTACTTC
TRBV7-2,TRBJ2-7,NA,once,CASSLGLEPYEQYF,TGTGCCAGCAGCTTAGGACTAGAGCCCTACGAGCAGTACTTC
TRBV21-1,TRBJ2-1,NA,NA,CASSKTTGKGYNEQFF,TGTGCCAGCAGCAAGACCACAGGGAAGGGCTACAATGAGCAGTTCTTC
TRBV7-3,TRBJ1-2,NA,few,CASSLIPPPRKDNYGYTF,TGTGCCAGCAGCTTAATCCCCCCGCCAAGGAAGGATAACTATGGCTACACCTTC
TRBV25-1,TRBJ2-5,TRBD1,NA,CASSEGQGTGVGTQYF,TGTGCCAGCAGTGAGGGACAGGGGACGGGGGTGGGGACCCAGTACTTC
TRBV4-2,TRBJ2-4,NA,NA,CASSQDRNIQYF,TGTGCCAGCAGCCAAGATAGAAACATTCAGTACTTC
TRBV19,TRBJ2-3,NA,NA,CASSIGQVPTVAQYF,TGTGCCAGTAGTATAGGACAGGTCCCCACAGTGGCGCAGTATTTT
TRBV10-1,TRBJ1-1,TRBD1,NA,CASIGQGVDTEAFF,TGCGCCAGCATCGGACAGGGGGTGGACACTGAAGCTTTCTTT
TRBV7-3,TRBJ2-3,NA,NA,CASNRDGITDTQYF,TGTGCCAGTAACCGGGACGGAATCACAGATACGCAGTATTTT
TRBV5-1,TRBJ1-4,TRBD1,NA,CASSAGDRGTNEKLFF,TGCGCCAGCAGCGCCGGGGACAGGGGGACTAATGAAAAACTGTTTTTT
TRBV5-1,TRBJ2-5,NA,NA,CASSLAGRQETQYF,TGCGCCAGCAGCTTGGCTGGCCGGCAAGAGACCCAGTACTTC
TRBV19,TRBJ2-3,NA,NA,CASSMNGEGYQYF,TGTGCCAGTAGTATGAATGGGGAAGGCTACCAGTATTTT
TRBV25-1,TRBJ1-2,NA,NA,CASSAYYGYTF,TGTGCCAGCAGTGCGTACTATGGCTACACCTTC
TRBV5-1,TRBJ1-3,NA,once,CASSLTVSGNTIYF,TGCGCCAGCAGCCTGACAGTCTCTGGAAACACCATATATTTT
TRBV14,TRBJ1-2,NA,once,CASSPDLSYGYTF,TGTGCCAGCAGCCCTGACCTCTCCTATGGCTACACCTTC
TRBV6-6,TRBJ2-1,NA,NA,CASSTNGQDNEQFF,TGTGCCAGCAGTACCAATGGGCAGGACAATGAGCAGTTCTTC
TRBV6-5,TRBJ2-2,NA,NA,CASSKRDSSTGELFF,TGTGCCAGCAGTAAGCGGGACAGTAGCACCGGGGAGCTGTTTTTT
TRBV9,TRBJ1-1,NA,few,CASSGQGNTEAFF,TGTGCCAGCAGCGGACAAGGAAACACTGAAGCTTTCTTT
TRBV7-8,TRBJ1-4,NA,NA,CASSLGGEKLFF,TGTGCCAGCAGCTTAGGGGGGGAAAAACTGTTTTTT
TRBV6-1,TRBJ2-3,TRBD2,NA,CASSEGRGGTDTQYF,TGTGCCAGCAGTGAAGGTCGGGGGGGAACAGATACGCAGTATTTT
TRBV30,TRBJ2-1,NA,NA,CAWSPGFIYNEQFF,TGTGCCTGGAGCCCGGGATTCATCTACAATGAGCAGTTCTTC
TRBV15,TRBJ2-1,TRBD2,NA,CATSRALAGNNEQFF,TGTGCCACCAGCAGAGCACTAGCGGGTAACAATGAGCAGTTCTTC
TRBV30,TRBJ2-3,NA,once,CAWSVRLDTDTQYF,TGTGCCTGGAGTGTACGGCTGGACACAGATACGCAGTATTTT
TRBV30,TRBJ1-4,TRBD1,NA,CAWSPRTGGVLKEKLFF,TGTGCCTGGAGCCCTCGGACAGGGGGCGTTCTAAAGGAAAAACTGTTTTTT
TRBV5-1,TRBJ2-1,NA,NA,CASRLAKGSSYNEQFF,TGCGCCAGCAGGCTGGCGAAAGGGAGCTCCTACAATGAGCAGTTCTTC
TRBV6-4,TRBJ1-2,NA,medium-sized,CASSPGSANYGYTF,TGTGCCAGCAGTCCAGGGAGTGCTAACTATGGCTACACCTTC
TRBV6-1,TRBJ1-1,NA,NA,CASREYTEAFF,TGTGCCAGCAGGGAGTACACTGAAGCTTTCTTT
TRBV30,TRBJ1-2,NA,NA,CAWRLQGGDGYTF,TGTGCCTGGAGGTTGCAGGGAGGGGATGGCTACACCTTC
TRBV2,TRBJ2-7,NA,NA,CAGQGPGDYEQYF,TGTGCCGGCCAGGGTCCGGGGGACTACGAGCAGTACTTC
TRBV11-2,TRBJ2-5,TRBD1,NA,CASSHGTGMKTQYF,TGTGCCAGCAGCCATGGGACAGGGATGAAGACCCAGTACTTC
TRBV29-1,TRBJ1-2,NA,few,CSVESGGGYGYTF,TGCAGCGTTGAAAGCGGGGGAGGGTATGGCTACACCTTC
TRBV7-8,TRBJ2-1,TRBD2,NA,CASSRGLASGEQFF,TGTGCCAGCAGCAGGGGACTAGCCTCGGGTGAGCAGTTCTTC
TRBV5-1,TRBJ2-1,NA,NA,CASGLQGSRNEQFF,TGCGCCAGCGGCTTACAGGGTTCTAGGAATGAGCAGTTCTTC
TRBV27,TRBJ2-5,TRBD1,NA,CASRQRDRGLGETQYF,TGTGCCAGCAGGCAAAGGGACAGGGGGCTTGGGGAGACCCAGTACTTC
TRBV6-6,TRBJ1-2,TRBD1,NA,CASRGGQTYGYTF,TGTGCCAGCAGGGGGGGACAGACCTATGGCTACACCTTC
TRBV2,TRBJ2-2,NA,NA,CASQGRRDTGELFF,TGTGCCAGCCAAGGACGGCGGGACACCGGGGAGCTGTTTTTT
TRBV30,TRBJ2-1,TRBD2,NA,CAWSVLKGGGFNEQFF,TGTGCCTGGAGTGTTCTAAAGGGCGGGGGTTTCAATGAGCAGTTCTTC